The 2 T cell receptor beta chains reported below all come from one sample, sequenced in a study of blood T cell repertoires in COVID-19. Using immunoSEQ multiplex PCR, the repertoire was profiled, and TCRdb retains in-frame clones only, with some absent. The repertoire holds 88,000 or so clones, with 81% as singletons. The sequenced material came from peripheral blood. Source of these receptors: a man in his 60s with acute or convalescent COVID-19.

The J gene is TRBJ2-2, the V gene TRBV10-1; 11 nucleotides line up with TRBD2. In germline, CDR1 is WNHNN, CDR2 SYGVQD (reference sequence). The length of the CDR3 is 14 residues. Unmatched junction bases numbered 2, after V lost 6 bases and J lost 5 bases. CDR3 loop: CASSRLAGTGELFF. CDR3 DNA: TGCGCCAGCAGCCGACTAGCGGGGACCGGGGAGCTGTTTTTT.

The chain recombines TRBV5-1 with TRBJ2-2, with 11 bases matching TRBD1. Looked up from germline, CDR1 is SGHRS and CDR2 is YFSETQ. The CDR3 sequence is 15 residues long. V trimming: 4 bases; J trimming: 6 bases; junction bases outside the gene matches: 5. CDR3 sequence: CASSRTGGTPGELFF. The CDR3 bases are TGCGCCAGCAGCCGGACAGGGGGCACTCCCGGGGAGCTGTTTTTT.